This T cell receptor (beta chain) was captured by sequencing in a study of blood T cell repertoires in COVID-19. Study in general: Samples of COVID-19 (acute and convalescent) were obtained from the United States, Italy and Spain. In each case, the material was cDNA or gDNA derived from T cells, B-cell-depleted T cells, or PBMCs.

Per the authors' pipeline: Scientists estimated how many nucleated cells there were by amplifying reference gene primers. This table comes from immunoSEQ multiplex PCR, and its TCRdb copy is limited to in-frame clones, with some not included. The V and J calls and clone size come from that table; D and trimming were worked out from the DNA. The sample includes 90,000 to 150,000 clones, roughly 83% seen only once; the top ten take 3.5% to 4.5%. Unmatched junction bases numbered 6, after V lost 0 bases and J lost 2 bases. This CDR3 comprises 16 residues. Germline V gene lookup returns CDR1 LGHNA and CDR2 YNFKEQ.

The gene calls are TRBV4-2 and TRBJ1-2; 7 bases agree with TRBD1. The sample comprised peripheral blood. The source of this sequence is a woman aged 80 or older with acute or convalescent COVID-19. CDR3 nucleotide sequence: TGTGCCAGCAGCCAAGATAGTGGGGGACAGAACTATGGCTACACCTTC. Translation gives CASSQDSGGQNYGYTF.